The rows below give T cell receptor beta chains drawn from one sample of a study of T cells in Graves' hyperthyroidism and ophthalmopathy. TCRdb re-called the multiplex PCR reads through MiXCR, storing one row per CDR3 protein. The table has a few hundred thousand distinct CDR3 sequences, roughly 14% seen once. Sequences were obtained from blood. The source is a young man with Graves' hyperthyroidism that later progressed to Graves' ophthalmopathy. Each CDR3 is given with its conserved first and last residue. D genes are given only for firm matches. Clone size is stated in some rows and not others, as once, few, many or a class when expanded.

V gene: TRBV30
clone size: many
D gene: TRBD1
J gene: TRBJ2-5
CDR3 DNA: TGTGCCTGGAGTGGGACCGGGGACAGGAGAGATCCGTACTTC
CDR3 protein: CAWSGTGDRRDPYF

V gene: TRBV6-1
clone size: -
D gene: TRBD2
J gene: TRBJ2-7
CDR3 DNA: TGTGCCAGCAGTCCCCGGAGAGCGGGGGGGCCCCTCGACAATGAGCAGTACTTC
CDR3 protein: CASSPRRAGGPLDNEQYF

V gene: TRBV12-3/TRBV12-4
clone size: many
D gene: TRBD1
J gene: TRBJ1-1
CDR3 DNA: TGTGCCAGCAGACTCGCAGGGGGTTACACTGAAGCTTTCTTT
CDR3 protein: CASRLAGGYTEAFF

V gene: TRBV12-3/TRBV12-4
clone size: few
D gene: -
J gene: TRBJ2-6
CDR3 DNA: TGTGCCAGCAGTTTTGGGAAAACTGGGGCCAACGTCCTGACTTTC
CDR3 protein: CASSFGKTGANVLTF

V gene: TRBV7-8
clone size: few
D gene: TRBD2
J gene: TRBJ2-1
CDR3 DNA: TGTGCCAGCAGCTTAGGGGCCGGGACTAGCGGGGGTGGGCAGTTCTTC
CDR3 protein: CASSLGAGTSGGGQFF

V gene: TRBV12-3/TRBV12-4
clone size: many
D gene: -
J gene: TRBJ2-7
CDR3 DNA: TGTGCCAGCACTTCGGGGTGGTACGAGCAGTACTTC
CDR3 protein: CASTSGWYEQYF

V gene: TRBV27
clone size: -
D gene: TRBD1
J gene: TRBJ1-2
CDR3 DNA: TGTGCCAGCAGTTTAACCGGGACAGGGAATGGCTACACCTTC
CDR3 protein: CASSLTGTGNGYTF

V gene: TRBV5-1
clone size: -
D gene: TRBD2
J gene: TRBJ2-3
CDR3 DNA: TGCGCCAGCAGCTATCGGCGGGGGAGCACAGATACGCAGTATTTT
CDR3 protein: CASSYRRGSTDTQYF

V gene: TRBV4-1
clone size: few
D gene: -
J gene: TRBJ1-5
CDR3 DNA: TGCGCCAGCAGCCATCCCGACGGGGGGTTCTTACATCAGCCCCAGCATTTT
CDR3 protein: CASSHPDGGFLHQPQHF

V gene: TRBV27
clone size: few
D gene: -
J gene: TRBJ2-5
CDR3 DNA: TGTGCCAGCAGTTTATATATGGGGGCAGGGGCCCTCCAAGAGACCCAGTACTTC
CDR3 protein: CASSLYMGAGALQETQYF

V gene: TRBV28
clone size: many
D gene: -
J gene: TRBJ2-7
CDR3 DNA: TGTGCCAGCAGTTCCCAGGACCTCTACGAGCAGTACTTC
CDR3 protein: CASSSQDLYEQYF

V gene: TRBV20-1
clone size: many
D gene: -
J gene: TRBJ1-1
CDR3 DNA: TGCAGTGCCGCCCAAGAGGCTGAAGCTTTCTTT
CDR3 protein: CSAAQEAEAFF

V gene: TRBV7-9
clone size: many
D gene: TRBD1
J gene: TRBJ1-5
CDR3 DNA: TGTGCCAGCAGCTTAATGGGACAGGGGAGCAATCAGCCCCAGCATTTT
CDR3 protein: CASSLMGQGSNQPQHF

V gene: TRBV10-3
clone size: many
D gene: -
J gene: TRBJ1-1
CDR3 DNA: TGTGCCATCAGTGGGACAGCGATGAACACTGAAGCTTTCTTT
CDR3 protein: CAISGTAMNTEAFF

V gene: TRBV5-5
clone size: -
D gene: TRBD1
J gene: TRBJ1-5
CDR3 DNA: TGTGCCAGCAGCTTCGTGACAGGGGGGAATCAGCCCCAGCATTTT
CDR3 protein: CASSFVTGGNQPQHF

V gene: TRBV28
clone size: few
D gene: TRBD1
J gene: TRBJ2-6
CDR3 DNA: TGTGCCAGCAGTTTCCTGACAGGGCTCTACTCTGGGGCCAACGTCCTGACTTTC
CDR3 protein: CASSFLTGLYSGANVLTF

V gene: TRBV4-2
clone size: -
D gene: -
J gene: TRBJ2-7
CDR3 DNA: TGTGCCAGCAGCCACCTCGAAAGGGGGAAGTACGAGCAGTACTTC
CDR3 protein: CASSHLERGKYEQYF

V gene: TRBV12-3/TRBV12-4
clone size: many
D gene: -
J gene: TRBJ1-2
CDR3 DNA: TGTGCCAGCAGCAGGGCAGGGACCAACTATGGCTACACCTTC
CDR3 protein: CASSRAGTNYGYTF

V gene: TRBV7-9
clone size: -
D gene: TRBD2
J gene: TRBJ2-4
CDR3 DNA: TGTGCCAGCAGCTCCCCGGAGCGGGGTGGCAAAAACATTCAGTACTTC
CDR3 protein: CASSSPERGGKNIQYF

V gene: TRBV11-1
clone size: many
D gene: TRBD2
J gene: TRBJ2-2
CDR3 DNA: TGTGCCAGCAGCATAACTAGCGGGGGGCGCCGGGAGCTGTTTTTT
CDR3 protein: CASSITSGGRRELFF

V gene: TRBV6-1
clone size: many
D gene: -
J gene: TRBJ1-1
CDR3 DNA: TGTGCCAGCAGTCCGTCGCGGACTGAAGCTTTCTTT
CDR3 protein: CASSPSRTEAFF

V gene: TRBV19
clone size: few
D gene: -
J gene: TRBJ2-1
CDR3 DNA: TGTGCCAGTAGTATTTCCGGGACTCCTAATGAGCAGTTCTTC
CDR3 protein: CASSISGTPNEQFF

V gene: TRBV9
clone size: few
D gene: -
J gene: TRBJ2-3
CDR3 DNA: TGTGCCAGCAGCGTAGGTCGGGTCGGATCGCAGTATTTT
CDR3 protein: CASSVGRVGSQYF

V gene: TRBV20-1
clone size: -
D gene: -
J gene: TRBJ1-5
CDR3 DNA: TGCAGTGCTAGGATTAGACAGTCCAATCAGCCCCAGCATTTT
CDR3 protein: CSARIRQSNQPQHF

V gene: TRBV20-1
clone size: many
D gene: -
J gene: TRBJ2-1
CDR3 DNA: TGCAGTGCTAGAGTTAGGGCAGCCTACAATGAGCAGTTCTTC
CDR3 protein: CSARVRAAYNEQFF

V gene: TRBV7-6
clone size: few
D gene: -
J gene: TRBJ1-3
CDR3 DNA: TGTGCCAGCAGCTTAGACGGGGTGAGCTCTGGAAACACCATATATTTT
CDR3 protein: CASSLDGVSSGNTIYF

V gene: TRBV20-1
clone size: few
D gene: TRBD2
J gene: TRBJ2-7
CDR3 DNA: TGCAGTGCTAGAGATAGCGGGGGGCACTCCTACGAGCAGTACTTC
CDR3 protein: CSARDSGGHSYEQYF